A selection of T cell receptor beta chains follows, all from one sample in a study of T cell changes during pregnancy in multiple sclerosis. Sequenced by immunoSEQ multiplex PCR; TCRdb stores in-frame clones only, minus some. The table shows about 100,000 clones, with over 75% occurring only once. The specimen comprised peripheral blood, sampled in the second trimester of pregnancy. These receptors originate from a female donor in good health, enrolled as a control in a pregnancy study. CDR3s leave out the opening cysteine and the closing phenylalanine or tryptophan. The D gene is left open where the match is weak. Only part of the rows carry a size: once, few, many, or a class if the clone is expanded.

ASSISGGGNEQF,TRBD2,once,TRBV27,TRBJ2-1
ASSLLRVNSPLH,-,-,TRBV28,TRBJ1-6
ASSLAPGSGSANEQF,TRBD2,-,TRBV18,TRBJ2-1
ASSALGEGRETQY,-,-,TRBV5-1,TRBJ2-5
ASSLRTGANEKLF,TRBD1,-,TRBV7-8,TRBJ1-4
ASSLASSGAYEQY,TRBD2,-,TRBV5-4,TRBJ2-7
ASSFQANTEAF,-,-,TRBV5-6,TRBJ1-1
ASSQDPTGGNEKLF,TRBD1,-,TRBV4-1,TRBJ1-4
ASSPMGSGGPYEQY,TRBD2,-,TRBV9,TRBJ2-7
ASHGTGADTEAF,TRBD1,-,TRBV27,TRBJ1-1
ASSENREINHEQY,-,-,TRBV10-1,TRBJ2-7
ASNGIANTGELF,-,-,TRBV19,TRBJ2-2
ASRGGAGPGYT,TRBD1,-,TRBV2,TRBJ1-2
ATIAQGASNQPQH,TRBD1,-,TRBV19,TRBJ1-5
ATRDRDTYEQY,TRBD1,-,TRBV2,TRBJ2-7
ASSVRGGHLSTDTQY,TRBD2,-,TRBV9,TRBJ2-3
ASSPSEDTEAF,-,-,TRBV18,TRBJ1-1
ASSLTGANTEAF,-,-,TRBV5-1,TRBJ1-1
ASSYFWRGGSTDTQY,TRBD2,-,TRBV5-4,TRBJ2-3
ASRRTRDQPQH,-,-,TRBV19,TRBJ1-5
ASSPRDRSSYEQY,TRBD1,-,TRBV18,TRBJ2-7
ASSLGWVGGNEQF,TRBD2,-,TRBV7-2,TRBJ2-1
ASSTPGQGAGGYT,TRBD1,-,TRBV6-5,TRBJ1-2
ASSPLTGSNTGELF,-,-,TRBV18,TRBJ2-2
ASSPLLAGSVDEQY,-,-,TRBV18,TRBJ2-7
ASSWRRGRNEQF,-,-,TRBV11-2,TRBJ2-1
ASMTLNTGELF,-,-,TRBV18,TRBJ2-2
ASSPTGHQNTEAF,-,few,TRBV18,TRBJ1-1
ASSEARQGWNQPQH,TRBD1,-,TRBV2,TRBJ1-5
ASSRGSYEQY,-,-,TRBV2,TRBJ2-7
ASSLDGRRGDTQY,-,-,TRBV11-2,TRBJ2-3